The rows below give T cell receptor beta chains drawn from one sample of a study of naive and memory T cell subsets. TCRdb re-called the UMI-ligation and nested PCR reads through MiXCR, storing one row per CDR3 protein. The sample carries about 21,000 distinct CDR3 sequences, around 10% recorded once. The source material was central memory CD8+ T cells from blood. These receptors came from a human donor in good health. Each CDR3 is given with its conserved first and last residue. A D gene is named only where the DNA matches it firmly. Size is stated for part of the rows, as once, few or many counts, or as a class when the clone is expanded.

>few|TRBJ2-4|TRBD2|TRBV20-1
TGCAGTGCTGAGAGAAGCGGGAGGGGACTAGCCAAAAACATTCAGTACTTC
CSAERSGRGLAKNIQYF
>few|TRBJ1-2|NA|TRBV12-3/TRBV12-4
TGTGCCAGCAGTTTAGGTGACGTGTACAGTGGCTACACCTTC
CASSLGDVYSGYTF
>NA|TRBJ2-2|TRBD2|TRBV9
TGTGCCAGCAGCCTTAGCGGGACGGGCACCGGGGAGCTGTTTTTT
CASSLSGTGTGELFF
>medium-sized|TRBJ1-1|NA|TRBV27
TGTGCCAGCGAGGAATACGCGGGCACTGAAGCTTTCTTT
CASEEYAGTEAFF
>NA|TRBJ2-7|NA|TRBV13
TGTGCCAGCAGCTTGTCTGGAGGGAATGTCTACGAGCAGTACTTC
CASSLSGGNVYEQYF
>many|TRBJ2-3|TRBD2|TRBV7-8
TGTGCCAGCAGCGCGGTGGGTAGCGGGAGTATTACAGATACGCAGTATTTT
CASSAVGSGSITDTQYF
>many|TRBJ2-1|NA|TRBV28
TGTGCCAGCGGACCCGGGACGAGCTCCTACAATGAGCAGTTCTTC
CASGPGTSSYNEQFF
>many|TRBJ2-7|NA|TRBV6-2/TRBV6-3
TGTGCCAGCAGAGGAGGACAGTTCCCCTACGAGCAGTACTTC
CASRGGQFPYEQYF
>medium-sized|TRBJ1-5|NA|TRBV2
TGTGCCAGCAGTGACGCTTATAGCAATCAGCCCCAGCATTTT
CASSDAYSNQPQHF
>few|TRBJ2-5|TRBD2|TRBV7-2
TGTGCCAGCAGCTTAGATAGCGGGTCACCCACCATCTGGCAAGAGACCCAGTACTTC
CASSLDSGSPTIWQETQYF
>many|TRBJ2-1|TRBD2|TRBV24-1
TGTGCCACCAGTTCCGTGACTAGCGGAAACAATGAGCAGTTCTTC
CATSSVTSGNNEQFF
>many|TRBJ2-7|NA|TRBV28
TGTGCCAGCAGGGAGTATATAGGGGGGCACCACGAGCAGTACTTC
CASREYIGGHHEQYF
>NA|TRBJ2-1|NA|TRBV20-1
TGCAGTGCTAGGGATGTAAGCGGTAATGAGCAGTTCTTC
CSARDVSGNEQFF
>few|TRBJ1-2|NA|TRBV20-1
TGCAGTGCTAGGCAGGGTTATGGCTACACCTTC
CSARQGYGYTF
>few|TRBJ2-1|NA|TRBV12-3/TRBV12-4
TGTGCCAGCAGTTTATCGTCTAGCCCCTACAATGAGCAGTTCTTC
CASSLSSSPYNEQFF
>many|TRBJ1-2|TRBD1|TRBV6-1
TGTGCCAGCAAGGGGACAGATGTTAACTATGGCTACACCTTC
CASKGTDVNYGYTF
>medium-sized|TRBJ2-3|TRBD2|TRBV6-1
TGTGCCAGCAGTATACTAGCGGACAGCACAGATACGCAGTATTTT
CASSILADSTDTQYF
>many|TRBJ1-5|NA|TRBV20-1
TGCAGTGCCGCGGACAGACGACCCAATCAGCCCCAGCATTTT
CSAADRRPNQPQHF
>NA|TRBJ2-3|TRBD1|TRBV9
TGTGCCAGCAGCGTCTGGGACAGGGATATGGCAGATACGCAGTATTTT
CASSVWDRDMADTQYF
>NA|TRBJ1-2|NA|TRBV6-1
TGTGCCAGCAGTGAAAGCGACAGAATGACTTCCCTCTATGGCTACACCTTC
CASSESDRMTSLYGYTF
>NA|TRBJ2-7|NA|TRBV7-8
TGTGCCAGCAGCTTAGTCTCAGGGTTGGAGCAGTACTTC
CASSLVSGLEQYF
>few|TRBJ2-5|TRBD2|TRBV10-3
TGTGCCATCAGTTACTCTAGCGGGAGTGATCGGGAGACCCAGTACTTC
CAISYSSGSDRETQYF
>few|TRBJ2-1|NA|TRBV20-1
TGCAGTGCTTGGACAGTCCTAGAGCAGGATGAGCAGTTCTTC
CSAWTVLEQDEQFF
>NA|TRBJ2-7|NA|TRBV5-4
TGTGCCAGCAGCTTGAGCTCTGCCTCCTACGAGCAGTACTTC
CASSLSSASYEQYF
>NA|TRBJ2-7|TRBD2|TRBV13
TGTGCCAGCAGCCTCAACTCGGGACTAGTCACCTACGAGCAGTACTTC
CASSLNSGLVTYEQYF
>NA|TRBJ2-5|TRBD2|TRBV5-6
TGTGCCAGCAGCACTATAGGACTAGCGGGAGCCGTAGAGACCCAGTACTTC
CASSTIGLAGAVETQYF
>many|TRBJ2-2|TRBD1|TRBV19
TGTGCCAGTAGCTGGACAGGGAACACCGGGGAGCTGTTTTTT
CASSWTGNTGELFF
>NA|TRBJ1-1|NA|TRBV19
TGTGCCAGTAGTATGTCCATGAACACTGAAGCTTTCTTT
CASSMSMNTEAFF
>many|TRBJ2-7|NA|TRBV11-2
TGTGCCAGCAGCTTAGGCGGGAACTCCTACGAGCAGTACTTC
CASSLGGNSYEQYF
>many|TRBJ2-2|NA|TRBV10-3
TGTGCCATTCCTTTAAGGGGGGCGAACACCGGGGAGCTGTTTTTT
CAIPLRGANTGELFF
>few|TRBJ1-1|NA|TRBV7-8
TGTGCCAGCAGCTTAGCGCAAGGGGTAGGCACTGAAGCTTTCTTT
CASSLAQGVGTEAFF
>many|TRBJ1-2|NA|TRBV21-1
TGTGCCAGCAGCAGTCTATTTTTTGGCTACACCTTC
CASSSLFFGYTF
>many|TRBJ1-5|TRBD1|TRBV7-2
TGTGCCAGCAGCTTCGGACAGGACCCCCGATATAGCAATCAGCCCCAGCATTTT
CASSFGQDPRYSNQPQHF
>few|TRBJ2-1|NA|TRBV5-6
TGTGCCAGCAGCCCTCGCGGTTACAGAGGTGAGCAGTTCTTC
CASSPRGYRGEQFF
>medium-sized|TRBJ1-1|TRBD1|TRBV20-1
TGCAGTGCAAGAGGCCAGACAGGGGTGTCCACTGAAGCTTTCTTT
CSARGQTGVSTEAFF
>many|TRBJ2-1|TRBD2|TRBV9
TGTGCCAGCAGCGAAACTAGCGGATTGCAGTTCTTC
CASSETSGLQFF
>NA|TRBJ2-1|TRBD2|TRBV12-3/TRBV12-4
TGTGCCAGCAGTTCTCCCCTGACTAGCGGATACAATGAGCAGTTCTTC
CASSSPLTSGYNEQFF
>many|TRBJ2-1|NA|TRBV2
TGTGCCAGCACCGAATATCAGGTTTTAAACAATGAGCAGTTCTTC
CASTEYQVLNNEQFF
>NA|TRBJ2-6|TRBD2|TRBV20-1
TGCAGTGCTAGAGATCCGTTGTCTAGCGGGAGGGCCTTGGGTGGGGCCAACGTCCTGACTTTC
CSARDPLSSGRALGGANVLTF
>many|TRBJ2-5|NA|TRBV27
TGTGCCAGCAGTTTACGTCGACGACAGTCCAGCCAAGAGACCCAGTACTTC
CASSLRRRQSSQETQYF
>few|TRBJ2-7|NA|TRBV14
TGTGCCAGCAGCCGAGACAGGGGAGGGCGCGAGCAGTACTTC
CASSRDRGGREQYF
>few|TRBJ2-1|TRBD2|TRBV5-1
TGCGCCAGCAGCTCCGGGGGGAATGAGCAGTTCTTC
CASSSGGNEQFF
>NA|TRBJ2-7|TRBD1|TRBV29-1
TGCAGCGTTCGAACCGGGACAGACCGTTACGAGCAGTACTTC
CSVRTGTDRYEQYF
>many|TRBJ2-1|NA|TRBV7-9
TGTGCCAGTAGCCCGATACAGGGGAGGAACAATGAGCAGTTCTTC
CASSPIQGRNNEQFF
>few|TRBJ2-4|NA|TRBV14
TGTGCCAGCAGCCAGGGGGGAGCAGGGGGCAAAAACATTCAGTACTTC
CASSQGGAGGKNIQYF
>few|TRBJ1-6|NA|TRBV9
TGTGCCAGCAGCGTAGCAAATTCACCCCTCCACTTT
CASSVANSPLHF
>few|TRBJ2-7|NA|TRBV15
TGTGCCACCAGCAGCGGCAGCTACGAGCAGTACTTC
CATSSGSYEQYF
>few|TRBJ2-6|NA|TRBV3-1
TGTGCCAGCAGCCAAGAGGTCACCGGTGGAATCTCTGGGGCCAACGTCCTGACTTTC
CASSQEVTGGISGANVLTF
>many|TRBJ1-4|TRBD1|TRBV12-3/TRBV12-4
TGTGCCAGCAGTCAAGCCCCGGGACAGGGTGAGGAAAAACTGTTTTTT
CASSQAPGQGEEKLFF
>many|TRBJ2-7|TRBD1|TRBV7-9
TGTGCCAGCAGCTTCAGGGGGCGTTCCCCCTACGAGCAGTACTTC
CASSFRGRSPYEQYF
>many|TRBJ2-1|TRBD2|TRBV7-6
TGTGCCAGCAGCTTATGGGCTAGCGGGTTCCCGACGAAGAATGAGCAGTTCTTC
CASSLWASGFPTKNEQFF
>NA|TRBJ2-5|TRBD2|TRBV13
TGTGCCAGCAGTCCGGCGGGGGTTGAAGAGACCCAGTACTTC
CASSPAGVEETQYF
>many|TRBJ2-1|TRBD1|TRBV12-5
TGTGCTAGTGGTCTGGGACAGGAGCAGTTCTTC
CASGLGQEQFF
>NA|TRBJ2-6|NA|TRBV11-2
TGTGCCAGCAGGTTGAGACCCGCTGGGGCCAACGTCCTGACTTTC
CASRLRPAGANVLTF
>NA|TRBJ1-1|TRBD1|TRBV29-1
TGCAGCGTTCCCCTCAGACAGGGGTTCCCTGAAGCTTTCTTT
CSVPLRQGFPEAFF
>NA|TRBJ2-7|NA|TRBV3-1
TGTGCCAGCAGCCAAGCGGGTAGGATCTCCTACGAGCAGTACTTC
CASSQAGRISYEQYF
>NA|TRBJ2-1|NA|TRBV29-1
TGCAGCGTTGGTCTAAGCTCCTACAATGAGCAGTTCTTC
CSVGLSSYNEQFF
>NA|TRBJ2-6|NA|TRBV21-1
TGTGCCAGCAGCACCCAGGTTTCCGCTGGGGCCAACGTCCTGACTTTC
CASSTQVSAGANVLTF
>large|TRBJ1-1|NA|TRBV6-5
TGTGCCAGCAGACCCGGACTTCGCACTGAAGCTTTCTTT
CASRPGLRTEAFF